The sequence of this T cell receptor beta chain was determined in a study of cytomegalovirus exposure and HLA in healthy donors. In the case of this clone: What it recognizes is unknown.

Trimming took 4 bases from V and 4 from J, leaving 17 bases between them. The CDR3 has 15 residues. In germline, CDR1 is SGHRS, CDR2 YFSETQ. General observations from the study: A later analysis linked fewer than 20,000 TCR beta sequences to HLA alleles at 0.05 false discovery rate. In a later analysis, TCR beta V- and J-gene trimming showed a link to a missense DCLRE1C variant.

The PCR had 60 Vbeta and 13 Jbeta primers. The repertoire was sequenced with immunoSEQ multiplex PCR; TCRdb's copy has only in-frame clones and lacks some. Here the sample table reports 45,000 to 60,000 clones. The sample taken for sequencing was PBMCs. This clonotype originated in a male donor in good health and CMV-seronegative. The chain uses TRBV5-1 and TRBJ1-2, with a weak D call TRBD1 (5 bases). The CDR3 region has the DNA TGCGCCAGCAGCCTCGGGGGGGGACGAAGCTATGGCTACACCTTC. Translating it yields CASSLGGGRSYGYTF.